Listed below are T cell receptor beta chains from one sample, sequenced in a study of blood T cells in healthy people across ages. Via MiXCR, TCRdb re-called the 5' RACE reads, giving one row per CDR3 protein. The data hold over 1,200,000 distinct CDR3 sequences, with roughly 64% observed a single time. The sequenced material came from blood. The origin of the receptors is a young man in good health. CDR3s include the opening cysteine and the closing phenylalanine or tryptophan. D genes are given only for firm matches. Expanded clones get a size class; other rows say once, few or many, or leave the size out.

>NA|NA|TRBV20-1|TRBJ2-3
TGCAGTGAGCTAGCAATAGATACGCAGTATTTT
CSELAIDTQYF
>NA|TRBD1|TRBV5-1|TRBJ1-1
TGCGCCAGCAGCTTCTCCGGGACAGCATTGAACACTGAAGCTTTCTTT
CASSFSGTALNTEAFF
>NA|NA|TRBV5-1|TRBJ2-7
TGCGCCAGCAGCGGCGAGGAGACATCCTACGAGCAGTACTTC
CASSGEETSYEQYF
>NA|TRBD1|TRBV6-4|TRBJ2-1
TGTGCCAGCAGTGACGATCTGCTGAGGGGGCCAAATGAGCAGTTCTTC
CASSDDLLRGPNEQFF
>many|TRBD2|TRBV11-2|TRBJ2-1
TGTGCCAGCAGCTTAGGGACTAGCGGGGGGTACAATGAGCAGTTCTTC
CASSLGTSGGYNEQFF
>NA|TRBD1|TRBV6-1|TRBJ2-7
TGTGCCAGCAGGGTGGACAGGGCTACCTACGAGCAGTACTTC
CASRVDRATYEQYF
>NA|NA|TRBV4-1|TRBJ2-7
TGCGCCAGCAGCCAAGACTTCGGAGGTGGAGGATTACTCTCCTACGAGCAGTACTTC
CASSQDFGGGGLLSYEQYF
>NA|NA|TRBV11-2|TRBJ2-1
TGTGCCAGCAGCTTATATTTCCGCACAGATTACAGTGAGCAGTTCTTC
CASSLYFRTDYSEQFF
>NA|NA|TRBV4-1|TRBJ1-2
TGCGCCAGCGAGGGGCACTATGGCTACACCTTC
CASEGHYGYTF
>NA|NA|TRBV7-6|TRBJ2-7
TGTGCCAGCAGCCGCCTGGGACACCCCTACGAGCAGTACTTC
CASSRLGHPYEQYF
>NA|NA|TRBV29-1|TRBJ2-1
TGCAGCGTTCAACCAACTAGCAGAAACTACAATGAGCAGTTCTTC
CSVQPTSRNYNEQFF
>NA|NA|TRBV6-2/TRBV6-3|TRBJ1-1
TGTGCCAGCAGTTACTCGGGATCGGGTACTTTCTTT
CASSYSGSGTFF
>NA|TRBD1|TRBV11-2|TRBJ1-2
TGTGCCAGCAGCTTAGACGGACAGGGAGGGAGCGTCTATGGCTACACCTTC
CASSLDGQGGSVYGYTF
>NA|NA|TRBV7-6|TRBJ2-1
TGTGTCAGCAGCTTAACAAGGGGGGCGGGCAGGGTTTATGGCAATGAGCAGTTCTTC
CVSSLTRGAGRVYGNEQFF
>NA|NA|TRBV20-1|TRBJ1-2
TGCAGTGCTAGGCACGTCGGACAGCCCAGCGGTAACTATGGCTACACCTTC
CSARHVGQPSGNYGYTF
>few|NA|TRBV4-1|TRBJ2-5
TGCGCCAGCAGCCAAGATGAGGGGATAACGGAGACCCAGTACTTC
CASSQDEGITETQYF
>NA|NA|TRBV18|TRBJ2-5
TGTGCCAGCTCAGCCCACCCTTACCAAGAGACCCAGTACTTC
CASSAHPYQETQYF
>NA|NA|TRBV4-3|TRBJ1-6
TGCGCCAGCAGCCATGACGGAGGGGATAATTCACCCCTCCACTTT
CASSHDGGDNSPLHF
>NA|TRBD1|TRBV6-1|TRBJ2-7
TGTGCCAGCAGGAGGGACAGGGATTTCTACGAGCAGTACTTC
CASRRDRDFYEQYF
>NA|TRBD1|TRBV6-6|TRBJ2-3
TGTGCCAGCAGTTACTCGTCCCAGGGGGACGCCACGGATACGCAGTATTTT
CASSYSSQGDATDTQYF
>NA|TRBD2|TRBV7-9|TRBJ2-5
TGTGCCAGCAGCGCCCGAAGAGGGAGGGAAGAGACCCAGTACTTC
CASSARRGREETQYF
>many|TRBD2|TRBV20-1|TRBJ2-7
TGCAGTGCTAGGCCGACTAGCGGGGGGGCCGGGGATCTTAGGAAGCAGTACTTC
CSARPTSGGAGDLRKQYF
>NA|NA|TRBV29-1|TRBJ2-7
TGCAGCGGTGAGGGGCAGGGTAAGCAGTACTTC
CSGEGQGKQYF
>few|NA|TRBV7-2|TRBJ2-7
TGTGCCAGCAGCTTCGGTACACCCTTAGAGTACGAGCAGTACTTC
CASSFGTPLEYEQYF
>NA|TRBD2|TRBV27|TRBJ2-1
TGTGCCACGTTAGCGGGAAGCTCCTACAATGAGCAGTTCTTC
CATLAGSSYNEQFF
>NA|NA|TRBV10-3|TRBJ1-1
TGTGCCATCAGTGAGCGCGGGGGTGAGTCTGAAGCTTTCTTT
CAISERGGESEAFF
>NA|NA|TRBV2|TRBJ2-1
TGTGCCAGCAGTGCGGACGGGACGGCCGGGGATGAGCAGTTCTTT
CASSADGTAGDEQFF
>NA|TRBD1|TRBV6-1|TRBJ2-3
TGTGCCAGCACTCACGGTCTGGGACAGGGGATCCCAGATACGCAGTATTTT
CASTHGLGQGIPDTQYF
>NA|TRBD2|TRBV4-1|TRBJ2-7
TGCGCCAGCAGCCGGACTAGCGGAATCTCCTACGAGCAGTACTTC
CASSRTSGISYEQYF
>NA|TRBD2|TRBV4-1|TRBJ2-1
TGCGCCAGCAGCCGCTTTACTAGCGGGGACCCCAATGAGCAGTTCTTC
CASSRFTSGDPNEQFF
>NA|NA|TRBV24-1|TRBJ2-7
TGTGCCACCGGCCCTAGCTCCTCCTACGAGCAGTACTTC
CATGPSSSYEQYF
>NA|NA|TRBV27|TRBJ2-2
TGTGCAACAACTCGGAGTCCCCCCGGGGAGCTGTTTTTT
CATTRSPPGELFF
>few|TRBD1|TRBV9|TRBJ1-2
TGTGCCAGCAGCGTAGCTGAACAGGGGGCGCCTAACTATGGCTACACCTTC
CASSVAEQGAPNYGYTF
>NA|NA|TRBV10-2|TRBJ2-5
TGCGCCAGCAGTGTGTGGGGGCTGGAGACCCAGTACTTC
CASSVWGLETQYF
>few|NA|TRBV7-6|TRBJ1-4
TGTGCCAGCAGCTTAGTTGGGCAGCAAAATGAAAAACTGTTTTTT
CASSLVGQQNEKLFF
>NA|NA|TRBV27|TRBJ2-4
TGTGCCAGCAGTCCTTGGGCCGAGCAAAACATTCAGTACTTC
CASSPWAEQNIQYF
>few|TRBD1|TRBV18|TRBJ2-7
TGTGCCAGCTCACCTAGGACAGGGCCCTCCTACGAGCAGTACTTC
CASSPRTGPSYEQYF
>NA|NA|TRBV12-3/TRBV12-4|TRBJ2-1
TGTGCCAGCAGTTTTGAGGGGTGGAATGAGCAGTTCTTC
CASSFEGWNEQFF
>NA|NA|TRBV6-5|TRBJ2-4
TGTGCCAGCAGCAGAACAGGGTCGGTGTCCAAAAACATTCAGTACTTC
CASSRTGSVSKNIQYF
>NA|TRBD1|TRBV12-3/TRBV12-4|TRBJ2-5
TGTGCCAGCAGTACCGGGACAGGGGGCAATGAGCAGTACTTC
CASSTGTGGNEQYF
>NA|TRBD2|TRBV10-3|TRBJ2-5
TGTGCCAGCACCGGGACTAGCGGACAAGAGACCCAGTACTTC
CASTGTSGQETQYF
>few|NA|TRBV20-1|TRBJ2-3
TGCAGTGCTAGCCGAGGAGCAGAAACTAGCACAGATACGCAGTATTTT
CSASRGAETSTDTQYF
>few|NA|TRBV29-1|TRBJ1-4
TGCAGCGTAAAGGGGAATAATGAAAAACTGTTTTTT
CSVKGNNEKLFF
>NA|NA|TRBV25-1|TRBJ2-3
TGTGCCACCTCTCTCGGGGCAGGGAATAGGGCGGATACGCAGTATTTT
CATSLGAGNRADTQYF
>NA|TRBD1|TRBV20-1|TRBJ2-7
TGCAGTGCACATCTTCCGGGACAGCCTTCCTACGAGCAGTACTTC
CSAHLPGQPSYEQYF
>NA|NA|TRBV3-1|TRBJ2-3
TGTGCCAGCAGCCAAGAACCCCTAAATACGCAGTATTTT
CASSQEPLNTQYF
>NA|NA|TRBV3-1|TRBJ1-2
TGTGCCAGCACCCGGGCGGGCGACGGCTACACCTTC
CASTRAGDGYTF
>NA|NA|TRBV27|TRBJ1-6
TGTGCCAGCAGCCCTCCCCAAGGGACGCTCCACTTT
CASSPPQGTLHF
>few|TRBD1|TRBV12-3/TRBV12-4|TRBJ1-1
TGTGCCAGCAGTTGGGGAGGGGGCGGAAACACTGAAGCTTTCTTT
CASSWGGGGNTEAFF
>few|TRBD1|TRBV6-6|TRBJ2-7
TGTGCCACCTTGACAGGGTCCCACGAGCAGTACTTC
CATLTGSHEQYF
>few|TRBD2|TRBV5-1|TRBJ2-1
TGCGCCAGCAGCACGGGGACTAGCGGGACTTCCAATGAGCAGTTCTTC
CASSTGTSGTSNEQFF
>NA|TRBD2|TRBV4-1|TRBJ2-7
TGCGCCAGCAGCCCCTCGCGGGGGGCAACCTACGAGCAGTACTTC
CASSPSRGATYEQYF
>NA|NA|TRBV6-1|TRBJ2-7
TGTGCCAGCATTGGGGTTCCCCACTACGAGCAGTACTTC
CASIGVPHYEQYF